These T cell receptor beta chains were read from a single sample in a study of sequential checkpoint blockade in melanoma. Repertoires were generated with immunoSEQ multiplex PCR, while TCRdb's copy carries only in-frame clones and drops some. The sample comprises nearly 5,500 clones, roughly 18% of which are singletons, and about 9.1% rests with the top ten. The specimen was tumor tissue (inferred from file names), collected from a patient given nivolumab and ipilimumab in sequence. The receptors come from a human donor with melanoma. The CDR3 runs from the conserved cysteine through the conserved F or W. Each record gives: D gene, J gene, clone size, V gene, CDR3 protein, CDR3 DNA. A D gene is named only where the DNA matches it firmly. The size of a clone is reported for some rows only, either as once, few or many, or as a class for expanded clones.

>.|TRBJ2-2|few|TRBV9
CASSVGTTGELFF
TGTGCCAGCAGCGTAGGGACTACCGGGGAGCTGTTTTTT
>.|TRBJ2-2|.|TRBV10-3
CAISEEVGELFF
TGTGCCATCAGTGAGGAAGTCGGGGAGCTGTTTTTT
>.|TRBJ1-1|.|TRBV6-8
CASIGRAMNTEAFF
TGTGCCAGCATAGGGCGGGCTATGAACACTGAAGCTTTCTTT
>.|TRBJ2-7|.|TRBV28
CASSSLTGGVSEQYF
TGTGCCAGCAGTTCATTAACAGGGGGGGTTTCGGAGCAGTACTTC
>.|TRBJ2-3|many|TRBV4-1
CASSPGARGRTDTQYF
TGCGCCAGCAGCCCCGGGGCCCGGGGGCGCACAGATACGCAGTATTTT
>.|TRBJ2-7|.|TRBV9
CASSVRSESSYEQYF
TGTGCCAGCAGCGTACGCAGTGAGTCGTCCTACGAGCAGTACTTC
>.|TRBJ2-3|.|TRBV28
CASSFPSGASTDTQYF
TGTGCCAGCAGTTTTCCCTCTGGGGCCAGCACAGATACGCAGTATTTT
>.|TRBJ1-3|.|TRBV30
CAWRWTNSGNTIYF
TGTGCCTGGAGATGGACTAACTCTGGAAACACCATATATTTT
>TRBD2|TRBJ2-3|.|TRBV18
CASSPRAGVGTDTQYF
TGTGCCAGCTCACCAAGGGCGGGAGTGGGCACAGATACGCAGTATTTT
>TRBD1|TRBJ2-1|.|TRBV11-3
CASSLQDRSSNEQFF
TGTGCCAGCAGCTTACAGGACAGGTCATCCAATGAGCAGTTCTTC
>.|TRBJ1-2|.|TRBV6-8
CASSDTFDARGYTF
TGTGCCAGCAGTGATACCTTTGACGCGAGGGGCTACACCTTC
>TRBD1|TRBJ1-2|many|TRBV9
CASSGETGATYGYTF
TGTGCCAGCAGCGGCGAAACAGGGGCCACCTATGGCTACACCTTC
>.|TRBJ2-7|.|TRBV4-1
CASSQSPTGTEQYF
TGCGCCAGCAGCCAATCACCGACAGGGACTGAGCAGTACTTC
>.|TRBJ2-7|.|TRBV19
CASRQGSAYEQYF
TGTGCCAGTAGACAGGGTTCTGCCTACGAGCAGTACTTC
>.|TRBJ1-1|few|TRBV9
CASSVRGGTEAFF
TGTGCCAGCAGCGTCAGGGGAGGCACTGAAGCTTTCTTT
>TRBD1|TRBJ1-5|many|TRBV11-3
CASRWTTGSNQPQHF
TGTGCCAGCAGGTGGACGACAGGGTCCAATCAGCCCCAGCATTTT
>TRBD2|TRBJ2-2|.|TRBV9
CASSPGGTNTGELFF
TGTGCCAGCAGCCCCGGGGGGACGAACACCGGGGAGCTGTTTTTT
>.|TRBJ1-5|few|TRBV6-8
CASSKDIGDQPQHF
TGTGCCAGCAGTAAAGACATTGGGGATCAGCCCCAGCATTTT
>TRBD1|TRBJ2-1|.|TRBV9
CASSPLGQGAPGEQFF
TGTGCCAGCAGCCCTCTGGGACAGGGGGCTCCGGGTGAGCAGTTCTTC
>.|TRBJ2-5|many|TRBV11-3
CASSWGSGGETQYF
TGTGCCAGCAGTTGGGGTAGTGGGGGAGAGACCCAGTACTTC
>.|TRBJ1-5|.|TRBV19
CASSTWSHQPQHF
TGTGCCAGTAGTACTTGGTCTCACCAGCCCCAGCATTTT
>.|TRBJ2-7|.|TRBV15
CATSRARDGSYEQYF
TGTGCCACCAGCAGAGCCCGGGACGGGTCCTACGAGCAGTACTTC
>TRBD1|TRBJ2-7|medium-sized|TRBV6-8
CASSIQGAYEQYF
TGTGCCAGCAGCATACAGGGGGCCTACGAGCAGTACTTC
>.|TRBJ2-3|few|TRBV11-3
CASSPRGRADTQYF
TGTGCCAGCAGCCCACGGGGGCGGGCAGATACGCAGTATTTT
>.|TRBJ1-5|few|TRBV30
CAWSVSTFNQPQHF
TGTGCCTGGAGTGTATCGACCTTTAATCAGCCCCAGCATTTT
>.|TRBJ2-7|.|TRBV12-1
CASRGWTGPITYEQYF
TGTGCCAGCCGAGGGTGGACAGGCCCGATCACCTACGAGCAGTACTTC
>.|TRBJ1-2|.|TRBV19
CASSHPRGGYGYTF
TGTGCCAGTAGTCACCCACGGGGAGGCTATGGCTACACCTTC
>.|TRBJ2-7|medium-sized|TRBV28
CASRLGRSYEQYF
TGTGCCAGCAGGCTGGGACGTAGCTACGAGCAGTACTTC
>.|TRBJ2-5|once|TRBV30
CAWSVEFPRETQYF
TGTGCCTGGAGTGTAGAGTTCCCTAGAGAGACCCAGTACTTC
>.|TRBJ1-4|.|TRBV10-2
CASSESSRGNLGTNEKLFF
TGCGCCAGCAGTGAGTCCTCGCGAGGGAACCTTGGGACTAATGAAAAACTGTTTTTT
>.|TRBJ1-5|medium-sized|TRBV19
CASRMGNQPQHF
TGTGCCAGTAGGATGGGTAATCAGCCCCAGCATTTT
>.|TRBJ2-1|few|TRBV7-4
CASSQGLLNEQFF
TGTGCCAGCAGCCAAGGACTCCTCAATGAGCAGTTCTTC
>.|TRBJ2-7|.|TRBV11-3
CASSLDEGSNEQYF
TGTGCCAGCAGCTTAGATGAGGGAAGCAACGAGCAGTACTTC
>.|TRBJ2-7|many|TRBV4-1
CASATGTSYEQYF
TGCGCCAGTGCAACTGGGACCTCCTACGAGCAGTACTTC
>TRBD1|TRBJ2-5|.|TRBV6-8
CASSLIRQGDLETQYF
TGTGCCAGCAGTTTAATACGACAGGGGGATCTAGAGACCCAGTACTTC
>.|TRBJ1-3|medium-sized|TRBV6-8
CASADGASGNTIYF
TGTGCCAGCGCGGACGGAGCCTCTGGAAACACCATATATTTT
>.|TRBJ2-1|.|TRBV28
CASSLSPAYNEQFF
TGTGCCAGCAGTTTATCGCCCGCGTACAATGAGCAGTTCTTC
>.|TRBJ1-2|few|TRBV28
CASSSTSTGSMGGYGYTF
TGTGCCAGCAGTTCTACTTCGACAGGAAGCATGGGAGGCTATGGCTACACCTTC
>.|TRBJ1-1|.|TRBV28
CASSLSIMNTEAFF
TGTGCCAGCAGTTTAAGCATTATGAACACTGAAGCTTTCTTT
>.|TRBJ1-3|few|TRBV7-5
CASSLLPQQGNTIYF
TGTGCCAGCAGCTTACTTCCCCAGCAGGGAAACACCATATATTTT
>.|TRBJ2-1|.|TRBV4-1
CASSLEGGSYNEQFF
TGCGCCAGCAGCCTCGAAGGGGGGTCCTACAATGAGCAGTTCTTC
>.|TRBJ2-6|few|TRBV11-3
CASSLVMGSGANVLTF
TGTGCCAGCAGCTTAGTAATGGGCTCTGGGGCCAACGTCCTGACTTTC
>.|TRBJ2-1|.|TRBV28
CASSFETARSSYNEQFF
TGTGCCAGCAGTTTCGAGACCGCTAGGAGCTCCTACAATGAGCAGTTCTTC
>TRBD1|TRBJ1-1|large|TRBV6-8
CASSYSPGGGSEAFF
TGTGCCAGCAGTTACTCGCCAGGGGGAGGGTCTGAAGCTTTCTTT
>.|TRBJ2-2|medium-sized|TRBV6-8
CASSYGQGSTGELFF
TGTGCCAGCAGTTATGGTCAGGGGAGCACCGGGGAGCTGTTTTTT
>.|TRBJ1-1|many|TRBV11-3
CASSLRGDGYTEAFF
TGTGCCAGCAGCTTAAGGGGGGACGGATACACTGAAGCTTTCTTT